This paragraph reports one T cell receptor beta chain. The data are from a study of Tregs in tolerant kidney transplant recipients. Profiling relied on immunoSEQ multiplex PCR, and the TCRdb table lists in-frame clones only, not all of them. The sample gives around 98,000 clones, under 95% of which show up once; 0.46% is in the top ten. The length of the CDR3 is 15 residues. The V gene's germline CDR1 is SGHDN and CDR2 FVKESK. V was pared by 1 base and J by 4 bases, with 6 bases of the junction left unmatched. The TCR was taken from a human donor who received a combined kidney and bone marrow transplant. The J gene is TRBJ2-5, the V gene TRBV14; TRBD1 agrees at 7 bases. The source material was CD4+ T cells from blood, sampled before the transplant. The CDR3, as DNA: TGTGCCAGCAGCCAAGCCTTAGGGGGCGGAGAGACCCAGTACTTC. Encoded protein: CASSQALGGGETQYF.